This paragraph reports one TCR beta chain. The antigen it binds to is not known. Per-base quality was not reported, and no clone a single base away is much larger than it. At the junction V is shortened by 3 bases and J by 0 bases; bases outside the gene matches: 4. Reading from cysteine to phenylalanine, the CDR3 counts 16 amino acids. The read is trimmed to its CDR3 DNA, 48 bases read in frame from base 1. CDR1 and CDR2 are drawn from the germline V gene: KGHSH, LQKENI. Separate from the roughly 650-subject first cohort, the validation cohort of roughly 110 subjects was the group to which the donors belonged. The protocol used for the library was the immunoSEQ multiplex PCR assay. Per the authors' processing: To diagnose cytomegalovirus status from the catalog of TCR beta chain sequences, a statistical classification framework was built. TCRdb holds this immuneACCESS table with in-frame rearrangements only. Some clones are missing; in checked studies, unresolved V genes explain under half, and the rest has no known cause. V and J calls and clone size are given by that table; D and trimming were obtained from the DNA. Counted in this sample were around 150,000 clones; approximately 84% of them appeared once. The ten largest clones take up 25% to 30% of the sample.

The data stem from a study of cytomegalovirus exposure and HLA in healthy donors (dated by TCRdb to about 2017). Background for the entire study: A later analysis indicated that the 95 to 150 validation repertoires were generated on the platform also employed for the 666 repertoires of the first cohort. Besides the first cohort of hundreds of subjects, a separate validation cohort made up of roughly 120 different subjects was used. The aim of the study was to test whether cataloging public T cell receptors could identify signatures of past pathogen exposure. The study combined high-throughput TCR immunosequencing, statistical association of individual TCRs with disease status, and machine learning to predict cytomegalovirus infection status. Overall study outcomes, separate from this receptor: A few of the identified cytomegalovirus-associated TCR beta chains were confirmed in vitro to be specific for cytomegalovirus antigens. Of the cluster scores, 85% to 95% were above 0 in a later analysis, which found that TCRs clustered in the first cohort also tended to co-occur in the 120 validation repertoires. The authors suggested that the approach could potentially be extended to other disease states and immunological phenotypes. The study listed 164 TCR beta chains as associated with cytomegalovirus. Most TCR sequences were seen in very few donors, while some public TCRs were found in many individuals. The classifier was reported to diagnose cytomegalovirus status with high specificity and sensitivity in both the original cohort and the validation cohort. A later analysis lacked HLA typing for the validation cohort, so it scored co-occurrence in that cohort across all 110 or so repertoires.

This TCR was recovered from a man aged 25 to 40 in good health and CMV-seropositive. This sequence uses TRBV18 and TRBJ2-3, with 9 bases in between that match TRBD2. Input material: PBMCs. At the DNA level, the sequence is TGTGCCAGCTCACCCTTTGCGGGAGGGAGCACAGATACGCAGTATTTT. Translated, this is CASSPFAGGSTDTQYF.